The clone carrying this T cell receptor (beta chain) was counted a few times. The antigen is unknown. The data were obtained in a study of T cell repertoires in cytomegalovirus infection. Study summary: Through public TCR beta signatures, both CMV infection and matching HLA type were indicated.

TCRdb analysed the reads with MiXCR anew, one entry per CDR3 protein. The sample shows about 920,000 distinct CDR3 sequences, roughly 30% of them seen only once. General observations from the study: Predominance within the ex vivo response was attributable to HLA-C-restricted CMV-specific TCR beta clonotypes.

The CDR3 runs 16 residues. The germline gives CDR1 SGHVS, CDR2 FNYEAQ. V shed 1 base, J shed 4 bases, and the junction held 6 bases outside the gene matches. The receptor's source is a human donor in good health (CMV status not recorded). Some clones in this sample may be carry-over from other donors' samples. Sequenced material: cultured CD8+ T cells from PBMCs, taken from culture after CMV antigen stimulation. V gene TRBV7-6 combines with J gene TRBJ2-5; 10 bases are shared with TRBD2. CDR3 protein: CASSLVLAGAGETQYF. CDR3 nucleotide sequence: TGTGCCAGCAGCTTAGTTCTAGCGGGGGCGGGAGAGACCCAGTACTTC.